Each of the 2 T cell receptor beta chains below was sequenced from the same sample in a study of beta chain features in type 1 diabetes. Study results and caveats: A moderate, significant TCRB CDR3 shortening appeared in type 1 diabetes across four CD4+ subsets.

Expressed TCRB transcripts were sequenced because the isolated RNA had all been reverse transcribed beforehand. The method was immunoSEQ multiplex PCR; TCRdb's version includes in-frame clones alone and lacks a portion of them. The table shows approximately 24,000 clones, with 49% occurring only once. These receptors' antigens are unknown. Sequencing was done on a sample of stem cell memory CD4+ T cells from blood. The receptors were gathered from a man younger than 40 with type 1 diabetes.

Only a few counts were recorded for this clone. The chain has TRBV25-1 and TRBJ2-5; 11 positions agree with TRBD2. V dropped 4 bases and J dropped 5; count of bases not matched to a gene: 9. The CDR3 is 16 amino acids. The germline V gene encodes CDR1 MGHDK and CDR2 SYGVNS. The CDR3 loop reads CASSVFSGGASETQYF. CDR3 DNA sequence: TGTGCCAGCAGTGTGTTTAGCGGGGGGGCCAGTGAGACCCAGTACTTC.

The chain employs TRBV5-4 and TRBJ1-1, with TRBD1 as a possible D gene (6 bases). The CDR3 loop spans 14 amino acids. Germline CDR1 SGHNT, CDR2 YYREEE (reference sequence). The germline V and J ends were trimmed by 2 bases and 0 bases, with 8 bases remaining between them. CDR3 bases: TGTGCCAGCAGCTTCCGGGACATGAACACTGAAGCTTTCTTT. Amino acid sequence: CASSFRDMNTEAFF.